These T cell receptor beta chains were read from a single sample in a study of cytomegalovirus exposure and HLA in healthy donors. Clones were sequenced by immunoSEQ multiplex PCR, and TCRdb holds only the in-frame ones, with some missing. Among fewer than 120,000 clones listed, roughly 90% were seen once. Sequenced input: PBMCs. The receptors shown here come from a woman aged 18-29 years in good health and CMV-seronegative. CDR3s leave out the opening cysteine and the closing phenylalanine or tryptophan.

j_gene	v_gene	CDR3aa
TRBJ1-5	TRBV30	AWSVGGGNQPQH
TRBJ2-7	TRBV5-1	ASSPIQGPYEQY
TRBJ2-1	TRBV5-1	ASSPRDRGNEQF
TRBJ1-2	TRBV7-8	ASSLMGQGSSGYGYT
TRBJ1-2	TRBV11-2	ASSPAGGHLWVEHGYT
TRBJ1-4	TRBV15	ATSSLLGATNEKLF
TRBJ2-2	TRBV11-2	ASSLDLAQGSF
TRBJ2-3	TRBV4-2	ASSQVGGYGADTQY
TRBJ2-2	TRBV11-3	ASSLGEHTGELF
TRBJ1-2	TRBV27	ASSSRGLNYGYT
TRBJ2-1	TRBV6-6	ASSYGTGGWSNEQF
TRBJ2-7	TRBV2	ASSEALGSRSGQY
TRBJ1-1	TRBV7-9	ATWNTEAF
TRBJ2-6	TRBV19	ASSPMAPQRETYSGANVLT
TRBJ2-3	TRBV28	ASSSEGLAGYWAQY